What follows is one T cell receptor (beta chain) and its context. Its target is not known. TCRdb keeps only in-frame clones here, not all; method: immunoSEQ multiplex PCR. The sample contains some 120,000 clones, 80% to 90% of which appear only once. The sample is drawn from a study of T cell responses to AZD1222 COVID-19 vaccine. Study results and caveats: Females outnumbered males among donors, who were mostly white British; clonal diversity was possibly underestimated.

Deletions cut 1 base from V and 2 bases from J, with 12 bases between. CDR1 is SGHVS and CDR2 is FNYEAQ in the germline V gene. The CDR3 runs 15 residues. The sequences come from peripheral blood, collected on day 0 of MenACWY control vaccination. The gene calls are TRBV7-6 and TRBJ2-7; TRBD2 is a possible D gene (7 bases). The clonotype originates from an adult in good health. The CDR3 region has the DNA TGTGCCAGCAGCTTAGAGGGGGGGAGACCCTACGAGCAGTACTTC. Translated, it gives CASSLEGGRPYEQYF.